This paragraph covers one TCR beta chain sequence. The data were obtained in a study of blood T cell repertoires in COVID-19. Study processing details: How many nucleated cells were present was estimated from reference gene primer amplification. TCRdb's copy holds only in-frame clones and misses some; the assay was immunoSEQ multiplex PCR. That table gives V, J and clone size, and the DNA gave D and trimming. Of tens of thousands of clones in the sample, around 93% were seen once. The CDR3 has 12 residues. V was cut by 4 bases and J by 4 bases, with 7 bases left in between. What was sequenced was peripheral blood. V and J are TRBV12-3 or TRBV12-4 and TRBJ1-2; no clear D gene. This receptor was taken from a human donor with active COVID-19. The donor label of this sample is uncertain. This chain's CDR3 is CASSSGVYGYTF. The CDR3 bases are TGTGCCAGCAGTTCCGGGGTCTATGGCTACACCTTC.